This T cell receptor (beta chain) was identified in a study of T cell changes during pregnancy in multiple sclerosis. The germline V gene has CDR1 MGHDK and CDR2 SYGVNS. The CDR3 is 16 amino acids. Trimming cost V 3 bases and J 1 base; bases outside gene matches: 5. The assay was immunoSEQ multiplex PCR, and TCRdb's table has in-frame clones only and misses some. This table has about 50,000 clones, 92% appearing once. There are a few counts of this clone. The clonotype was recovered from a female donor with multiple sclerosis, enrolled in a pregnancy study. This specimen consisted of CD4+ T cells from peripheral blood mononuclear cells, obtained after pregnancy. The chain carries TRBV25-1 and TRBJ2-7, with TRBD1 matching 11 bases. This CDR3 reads CASSDPRDRGSYEQYF. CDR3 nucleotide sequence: TGTGCCAGCAGTGATCCCCGGGACAGGGGGTCCTACGAGCAGTACTTC.